This record looks at one T cell receptor beta chain sequence and its context. At one end the junction does not follow the germline gene, possibly because of a read error. Data came from immunoSEQ multiplex PCR; TCRdb stores just in-frame clones and leaves some out. The sample carries around 150,000 clones, approximately 90% recorded once. The record originates from a study of cytomegalovirus exposure and HLA in healthy donors. The CDR3 extends over 16 amino acids. Germline V gene sequence: CDR1 SSHAT, CDR2 FNYEAQ (reference sequence). This rearrangement joins TRBV7-7 to TRBJ2-1; TRBD1 aligns across 9 bases. Sequenced input: PBMCs. This TCR was sampled from a man between 18 and 29 years old in good health and CMV-seronegative. This chain's CDR3 is CASSLGHRGLGNEQFF. The CDR3, as DNA: TGTGCTAGCAGCTTAGGGCACAGGGGGCTAGGCAATGAGCAGTTCTTC.